The TCR beta chain under discussion was sequenced for a study of a mutant IDH1 vaccine in newly diagnosed glioma. As regards this clone: Antigen: not known.

Time point meaning: week 11, during vaccination. Each vaccine dose was 300 ug of mutant IDH1 20-mer peptide, with topical imiquimod. V dropped 7 bases and J dropped 5; count of bases not matched to a gene: 5. The CDR3 is 13 residues long. Germline V lookup: CDR1 SNHLY, CDR2 FYNNEI. Data came from immunoSEQ multiplex PCR; TCRdb stores just in-frame clones and leaves some out. The profile shows under 150,000 clones, under 90% of them singletons. The receptor was isolated from a woman aged 45 to 65 with glioma. The sample in question was PBMCs, obtained from a glioma patient whose treatment included an IDH1 peptide vaccine. The chain carries TRBV2 and TRBJ2-3; 8 nucleotides line up with TRBD1. The CDR3 here is CASTRTGRDTQYF. CDR3 nucleotide sequence: TGTGCCAGCACCCGGACAGGGAGAGATACGCAGTATTTT.